The rows below give T cell receptor beta chains drawn from one sample of a study of blood T cell repertoires in COVID-19. Data came from immunoSEQ multiplex PCR; TCRdb stores just in-frame clones and leaves some out. The sample records roughly 480,000 clones, about 91% being singletons. Sequencing was done on a sample of peripheral blood. The receptors originated from a man in his late teens or twenties with COVID-19, enrolled during active disease. Both conserved end residues are part of each CDR3. Each record gives: V gene, clone size, D gene, J gene, CDR3 DNA, CDR3 protein. A D gene is named only where the DNA matches it firmly. A row's size may be missing; if present it is once, few, many or a size class.

v_gene: TRBV3-1/TRBV3-2
abundance: NA
d_gene: NA
j_gene: TRBJ1-2
CDR3nt: TGTGCCAGCAGCCATCGGGAGTGGTCAGCTAACTATGGCTACACCTTC
CDR3aa: CASSHREWSANYGYTF

v_gene: TRBV7-2
abundance: NA
d_gene: TRBD2
j_gene: TRBJ2-1
CDR3nt: TGTGCCAGCAGCTCATACGGACTAGCAAAGGATGAGCAGTTCTTC
CDR3aa: CASSSYGLAKDEQFF

v_gene: TRBV7-8
abundance: once
d_gene: NA
j_gene: TRBJ1-4
CDR3nt: TGTGCCAGCAGCTTACAGGATAATGAAAAACTGTTTTTT
CDR3aa: CASSLQDNEKLFF

v_gene: TRBV7-3
abundance: NA
d_gene: NA
j_gene: TRBJ2-1
CDR3nt: TGTGCCAGCAGCCCCGGGACTCGGGCCTACAATGAGCAGTTCTTC
CDR3aa: CASSPGTRAYNEQFF

v_gene: TRBV5-1
abundance: NA
d_gene: TRBD2
j_gene: TRBJ2-3
CDR3nt: TGCGCCAGCAGCTTGGTGGCTAGCGGGAGATTTTATACGCAGTATTTT
CDR3aa: CASSLVASGRFYTQYF

v_gene: TRBV10-1
abundance: NA
d_gene: TRBD1
j_gene: TRBJ2-2
CDR3nt: TGCGCCAGCAGGTCCGGGACAGACACCGGGGAGCTGTTTTTT
CDR3aa: CASRSGTDTGELFF

v_gene: TRBV28
abundance: NA
d_gene: TRBD2
j_gene: TRBJ2-7
CDR3nt: TGTGCCAGCAGCCTCGGGGGACTAGCGGGAGGACACGAGCAGTACTTC
CDR3aa: CASSLGGLAGGHEQYF

v_gene: TRBV19
abundance: NA
d_gene: TRBD2
j_gene: TRBJ2-1
CDR3nt: TGTGCCACCGCCGGGACTAGCGGGGGGGCCTACAATGAGCAGTTCTTC
CDR3aa: CATAGTSGGAYNEQFF

v_gene: TRBV10-3
abundance: NA
d_gene: NA
j_gene: TRBJ1-1
CDR3nt: TGTGCCATCAGACTATCCAGGGGTGGTCCTTTCTTT
CDR3aa: CAIRLSRGGPFF

v_gene: TRBV7-9
abundance: NA
d_gene: NA
j_gene: TRBJ1-2
CDR3nt: TGTGCCAGCAGCTTCGCCTCTAGTAGCTATGGCTACACCTTC
CDR3aa: CASSFASSSYGYTF

v_gene: TRBV5-4
abundance: NA
d_gene: NA
j_gene: TRBJ2-1
CDR3nt: TGTGCCAGCAGCTTGGCGAATGAGCAGTTCTTC
CDR3aa: CASSLANEQFF

v_gene: TRBV11-3
abundance: NA
d_gene: NA
j_gene: TRBJ1-2
CDR3nt: TGTGCCAGCAGCGAAGGACTGAGATCGAACTATGGCTACACCTTC
CDR3aa: CASSEGLRSNYGYTF

v_gene: TRBV5-1
abundance: once
d_gene: NA
j_gene: TRBJ1-6
CDR3nt: TGCGCCAGCAGCTCGGAAGACATCACCTATAATTCACCCCTCCACTTT
CDR3aa: CASSSEDITYNSPLHF

v_gene: TRBV6-5
abundance: NA
d_gene: NA
j_gene: TRBJ2-5
CDR3nt: TGTGCCAGCAGGGCAGGGTGGCAGGTTGGGGAGACCCAGTACTTC
CDR3aa: CASRAGWQVGETQYF

v_gene: TRBV5-7
abundance: NA
d_gene: NA
j_gene: TRBJ1-1
CDR3nt: TGTGCCAGCAGCCGGAGGGCGAACACTGAAGCTTTCTTT
CDR3aa: CASSRRANTEAFF

v_gene: TRBV4-1
abundance: NA
d_gene: TRBD2
j_gene: TRBJ2-3
CDR3nt: TGCGCCAGCAGCCACCCCATGGCGGGGGACACAGATACGCAGTATTTT
CDR3aa: CASSHPMAGDTDTQYF

v_gene: TRBV5-1
abundance: NA
d_gene: NA
j_gene: TRBJ2-2
CDR3nt: TGCGCCAGCAGCTTGGAGGGGATCGGGGAGCTGTTTTTT
CDR3aa: CASSLEGIGELFF

v_gene: TRBV7-6
abundance: NA
d_gene: TRBD2
j_gene: TRBJ2-3
CDR3nt: TGTGCCAGCAGCCCACGATTTGGTAGCGGGGGCACAGATACGCAGTATTTT
CDR3aa: CASSPRFGSGGTDTQYF

v_gene: TRBV28
abundance: NA
d_gene: NA
j_gene: TRBJ2-1
CDR3nt: TGTGCCAGCCGCGCTTCCGCGGGCACGGTGGGGTTCTTC
CDR3aa: CASRASAGTVGFF

v_gene: TRBV30
abundance: NA
d_gene: NA
j_gene: TRBJ1-6
CDR3nt: TGTGCCTGGACCGGACAGCCTCTTTCACCCCTCCACTTT
CDR3aa: CAWTGQPLSPLHF

v_gene: TRBV9
abundance: NA
d_gene: NA
j_gene: TRBJ1-2
CDR3nt: TGTGCCAGCAGCCCGAGGATTCAGTATGGCTACACCTTC
CDR3aa: CASSPRIQYGYTF

v_gene: TRBV7-9
abundance: NA
d_gene: TRBD2
j_gene: TRBJ2-1
CDR3nt: TGTGCCAGCAGCCCGGGACTAGTCCACAATGAGCAGTTCTTC
CDR3aa: CASSPGLVHNEQFF

v_gene: TRBV7-9
abundance: once
d_gene: NA
j_gene: TRBJ2-6
CDR3nt: TGTGCCAGCAGTACCGGGAAAAACTCTGGGGCCAACGTCCTGACTTTC
CDR3aa: CASSTGKNSGANVLTF

v_gene: TRBV6-1
abundance: NA
d_gene: TRBD1
j_gene: TRBJ2-7
CDR3nt: TGTGCCAGCAGCCCGGGACAGATCTACGAGCAGTACTTC
CDR3aa: CASSPGQIYEQYF

v_gene: TRBV11-2
abundance: NA
d_gene: NA
j_gene: TRBJ1-1
CDR3nt: TGTGCCAGCGTAGGGGAATATGGATCCGAAGCTTTCTTT
CDR3aa: CASVGEYGSEAFF

v_gene: TRBV7-2
abundance: NA
d_gene: TRBD2
j_gene: TRBJ2-3
CDR3nt: TGTGCCAGCAGCTTACTCCCCACTAGCGGAAGCACAGATACGCAGTATTTT
CDR3aa: CASSLLPTSGSTDTQYF

v_gene: TRBV7-5
abundance: NA
d_gene: NA
j_gene: TRBJ2-7
CDR3nt: TGTGTCAGAAGCCCTAACAGGGGGCTCTACGAGCAGTACTTC
CDR3aa: CVRSPNRGLYEQYF

v_gene: TRBV11-2
abundance: NA
d_gene: TRBD1
j_gene: TRBJ2-5
CDR3nt: TGTGCCAGCAGCCCGGGACAGGGAAAAGAGACCCAGTACTTC
CDR3aa: CASSPGQGKETQYF

v_gene: TRBV10-1
abundance: NA
d_gene: TRBD2
j_gene: TRBJ2-7
CDR3nt: TGCGCCTCTTCCCCCGGACTAGCGGATTACGAGCAGTACTTC
CDR3aa: CASSPGLADYEQYF

v_gene: TRBV10-3
abundance: NA
d_gene: TRBD2
j_gene: TRBJ2-5
CDR3nt: TGTGCCATCAGTGAGACTAGCGGGGGGACCTGGACCCAGTACTTC
CDR3aa: CAISETSGGTWTQYF

v_gene: TRBV30
abundance: NA
d_gene: TRBD1
j_gene: TRBJ2-1
CDR3nt: TGTGCCTGGAGCAGGGGGAATGAGCAGTTCTTC
CDR3aa: CAWSRGNEQFF

v_gene: TRBV11-2
abundance: few
d_gene: NA
j_gene: TRBJ2-1
CDR3nt: TGTGCCAGCAGCTTGGGGGCAGTTTACAATGAGCAGTTCTTC
CDR3aa: CASSLGAVYNEQFF

v_gene: TRBV30
abundance: NA
d_gene: NA
j_gene: TRBJ2-7
CDR3nt: TGTGCCTGGAGTTTGCTTGGCGGCTCCTACGAGCAGTACTTC
CDR3aa: CAWSLLGGSYEQYF

v_gene: TRBV7-8
abundance: once
d_gene: NA
j_gene: TRBJ1-6
CDR3nt: TGTGCCAGCAGCTCCATGGAGGGATCACCCCTCCACTTT
CDR3aa: CASSSMEGSPLHF

v_gene: TRBV7-6
abundance: NA
d_gene: TRBD1
j_gene: TRBJ2-2
CDR3nt: TGTGCCAGCAGCACTGGACAGGGGGCGACCGGGGAGCTGTTTTTT
CDR3aa: CASSTGQGATGELFF

v_gene: TRBV7-2
abundance: NA
d_gene: NA
j_gene: TRBJ2-1
CDR3nt: TGTGCCAGCAGCCCAGGGGGTATCGGGACTAGCTCCTACAATGAGCAGTTCTTC
CDR3aa: CASSPGGIGTSSYNEQFF

v_gene: TRBV6-5
abundance: NA
d_gene: TRBD1
j_gene: TRBJ1-2
CDR3nt: TGTGCCAGCAACCAGGGGGCGCGGGACTATGGCTACACCTTC
CDR3aa: CASNQGARDYGYTF

v_gene: TRBV15
abundance: NA
d_gene: NA
j_gene: TRBJ1-5
CDR3nt: TGTGCCACCAGGACAGGAGGCAATCAGCCCCAGCATTTT
CDR3aa: CATRTGGNQPQHF

v_gene: TRBV18
abundance: NA
d_gene: NA
j_gene: TRBJ1-1
CDR3nt: TGTGCCAGCTCACCCCGGACAGAGGGGAACACTGAAGCTTTCTTT
CDR3aa: CASSPRTEGNTEAFF

v_gene: TRBV30
abundance: NA
d_gene: TRBD2
j_gene: TRBJ2-1
CDR3nt: TGTGCCTGGAGGCGCAGCGGGAGTGGGAATGAGCAGTTCTTC
CDR3aa: CAWRRSGSGNEQFF

v_gene: TRBV7-9
abundance: few
d_gene: TRBD2
j_gene: TRBJ2-1
CDR3nt: TGTGCCAGCAGCCAACCGGGACTAGCATCCAATGAGCAGTTCTTC
CDR3aa: CASSQPGLASNEQFF

v_gene: TRBV19
abundance: NA
d_gene: NA
j_gene: TRBJ2-7
CDR3nt: TGTGCCAGTAGTTGGGTAGGAGACGCCTACGAGCAGTACTTC
CDR3aa: CASSWVGDAYEQYF

v_gene: TRBV29-1
abundance: NA
d_gene: NA
j_gene: TRBJ2-1
CDR3nt: TGCAGCGTTGAAGGTTCAACAGCCTACAATGAGCAGTTCTTC
CDR3aa: CSVEGSTAYNEQFF

v_gene: TRBV6-1
abundance: NA
d_gene: NA
j_gene: TRBJ2-2
CDR3nt: TGTGCCAGCAGTTCAGGGACTGGGGGCACCGGGGAGCTGTTTTTT
CDR3aa: CASSSGTGGTGELFF

v_gene: TRBV5-6
abundance: NA
d_gene: NA
j_gene: TRBJ2-1
CDR3nt: TGTGCCAGCAGCTTGGATTACCAGGAAAAGTTCTTC
CDR3aa: CASSLDYQEKFF

v_gene: TRBV28
abundance: NA
d_gene: TRBD1
j_gene: TRBJ2-7
CDR3nt: TGTGCCAGCAGTTTCCACCGGGACAGTTCCTACGAGCAGTACTTC
CDR3aa: CASSFHRDSSYEQYF

v_gene: TRBV12-3/TRBV12-4
abundance: NA
d_gene: NA
j_gene: TRBJ2-5
CDR3nt: TGTGCCAGCAGTTTGGCAGAAGAGACCCAGTACTTC
CDR3aa: CASSLAEETQYF

v_gene: TRBV11-3
abundance: once
d_gene: NA
j_gene: TRBJ1-1
CDR3nt: TGTGCCAGCAGCCAGTCCCGGACAACCGAAGCTTTCTTT
CDR3aa: CASSQSRTTEAFF